This is a list of T cell receptor beta chains from one sample in a study of PD-L1 blockade in urothelial cancer. Method: immunoSEQ multiplex PCR; TCRdb's copy keeps in-frame clones and lacks some. Of 95,000 to 100,000 clones listed, around 90% are singletons. The sample consisted of PBMCs, taken around atezolizumab (anti-PD-L1) treatment. These receptors came from a man between 60 and 75 years old with urothelial cancer. The CDR3 runs from the conserved cysteine through the conserved F or W. The order of the fields is D gene, clone size, V gene, J gene, CDR3 DNA, CDR3 protein. The D gene is left open where the match is weak. The size of a clone is reported for some rows only, either as once, few or many, or as a class for expanded clones.

d_call: -
clone_size: once
v_call: TRBV12-5
j_call: TRBJ1-2
cdr3_nt: TGTGCTAGTGGCTTGTTAACTAACTATAGCTACACCTTC
cdr3_aa: CASGLLTNYSYTF

d_call: -
clone_size: -
v_call: TRBV2
j_call: TRBJ1-3
cdr3_nt: TGTGCCAGCAGTGGCGGGGTTCAGGGAAACACCATATATTTT
cdr3_aa: CASSGGVQGNTIYF

d_call: -
clone_size: -
v_call: TRBV7-9
j_call: TRBJ2-1
cdr3_nt: TGTGCCAGCAGCGGGGGGGCCGTGGGTGAGCAGTTCTTC
cdr3_aa: CASSGGAVGEQFF

d_call: TRBD2
clone_size: once
v_call: TRBV27
j_call: TRBJ2-2
cdr3_nt: TGTGCCAGCAGTTTTGTGGGAGGGACCGGGGAGCTGTTTTTT
cdr3_aa: CASSFVGGTGELFF

d_call: -
clone_size: -
v_call: TRBV28
j_call: TRBJ1-1
cdr3_nt: TGTGCCAGCGGTCCCCCGGGGACTGAAGCTTTCTTT
cdr3_aa: CASGPPGTEAFF

d_call: TRBD1
clone_size: once
v_call: TRBV27
j_call: TRBJ1-2
cdr3_nt: TGTGCCAGCAGGATTGTCGGGACAGGGGCTGGGTATGGCTACACCTTC
cdr3_aa: CASRIVGTGAGYGYTF

d_call: -
clone_size: once
v_call: TRBV12-5
j_call: TRBJ1-6
cdr3_nt: TGTGCTAGTGGTCACAGGGCTACGGATTCACCCCTCCACTTT
cdr3_aa: CASGHRATDSPLHF

d_call: TRBD2
clone_size: few
v_call: TRBV9
j_call: TRBJ2-7
cdr3_nt: TGTGCCAGCAGCATAGGGACTAGCGGGGAGCAGTACTTC
cdr3_aa: CASSIGTSGEQYF

d_call: -
clone_size: -
v_call: TRBV5-1
j_call: TRBJ2-5
cdr3_nt: TGCGCCAGCAGCTTGATGACCGGGGAGACCCAGTACTTC
cdr3_aa: CASSLMTGETQYF

d_call: TRBD1
clone_size: -
v_call: TRBV19
j_call: TRBJ2-2
cdr3_nt: TGTGCCAGTAGTATCAACAGGGGGCGGACCGGGGAGCTGTTTTTT
cdr3_aa: CASSINRGRTGELFF

d_call: -
clone_size: -
v_call: TRBV7-9
j_call: TRBJ1-1
cdr3_nt: TGTGCCAGCAGCTTCAGCGAGGAGAACACTGAAGCTTTCTTT
cdr3_aa: CASSFSEENTEAFF

d_call: -
clone_size: -
v_call: TRBV27
j_call: TRBJ1-5
cdr3_nt: TGTGCCAGCAGTTGGACGGGGGATAGCAATCAGCCCCAGCATTTT
cdr3_aa: CASSWTGDSNQPQHF

d_call: -
clone_size: -
v_call: TRBV5-4
j_call: TRBJ1-4
cdr3_nt: TGTGCCAGCAGCTTGGCCCCGGGGGGTTTTGATGAAAAACTGTTTTTT
cdr3_aa: CASSLAPGGFDEKLFF

d_call: -
clone_size: -
v_call: TRBV5-5
j_call: TRBJ2-3
cdr3_nt: TGTGCCAGCAGCTTTGACACGACCACAGATACGCAGTATTTT
cdr3_aa: CASSFDTTTDTQYF

d_call: TRBD1
clone_size: -
v_call: TRBV4-3
j_call: TRBJ1-2
cdr3_nt: TGCGCCAGCAGCCAAGATACAGGGGTTGGATATGGCTACACCTTC
cdr3_aa: CASSQDTGVGYGYTF

d_call: TRBD2
clone_size: once
v_call: TRBV7-2
j_call: TRBJ2-5
cdr3_nt: TGTGCCAGCAGCTTAGCCGGAGCGGGGGGGCAAGAGACCCAGTACTTC
cdr3_aa: CASSLAGAGGQETQYF

d_call: -
clone_size: -
v_call: TRBV5-1
j_call: TRBJ1-1
cdr3_nt: TGCGCCAGCAGCTTGGCCTCGGGGGGATTGGGCACTGAAGCTTTCTTT
cdr3_aa: CASSLASGGLGTEAFF

d_call: -
clone_size: -
v_call: TRBV6-1
j_call: TRBJ1-1
cdr3_nt: TGTGCCAGCAGTGCCTTGGGGGGGGGCACTGAAGCTTTCTTT
cdr3_aa: CASSALGGGTEAFF

d_call: TRBD2
clone_size: once
v_call: TRBV7-3
j_call: TRBJ2-3
cdr3_nt: TGTGCCAGCAGCTTAGGCCTAGCGGGAGACATAGATACGCAGTATTTT
cdr3_aa: CASSLGLAGDIDTQYF

d_call: -
clone_size: -
v_call: TRBV9
j_call: TRBJ1-1
cdr3_nt: TGTGCCAGCAGCGTAGCGGGAAATGAAGCTTTCTTT
cdr3_aa: CASSVAGNEAFF

d_call: -
clone_size: -
v_call: TRBV4-1
j_call: TRBJ2-1
cdr3_nt: TGCGCCAGCAGACTCAGCGATACCTCCTACAATGAGCAGTTCTTC
cdr3_aa: CASRLSDTSYNEQFF

d_call: TRBD2
clone_size: -
v_call: TRBV2
j_call: TRBJ2-2
cdr3_nt: TGTGCCAGCAAGAAAACGGCTAGCGGTAACACCGGGGAGCTGTTTTTT
cdr3_aa: CASKKTASGNTGELFF

d_call: -
clone_size: -
v_call: TRBV27
j_call: TRBJ1-6
cdr3_nt: TGTGCCAGCAGTCTCTGGGCAAGCTCCTATAATTCACCCCTCCACTTT
cdr3_aa: CASSLWASSYNSPLHF

d_call: TRBD1
clone_size: -
v_call: TRBV7-3
j_call: TRBJ2-3
cdr3_nt: TGTGCCAGCAGCGAGAAGCGGACAGGGTTACTTTTT
cdr3_aa: CASSEKRTGLLF

d_call: -
clone_size: -
v_call: TRBV7-7
j_call: TRBJ2-3
cdr3_nt: TGTGCTAGCAGCTTTTCAGGGGACGATACGCAGTATTTT
cdr3_aa: CASSFSGDDTQYF

d_call: TRBD1
clone_size: -
v_call: TRBV10-2
j_call: TRBJ2-5
cdr3_nt: TGCGCCAGCAGATCAACAGGGGGCGCAGGAGAGACCCAGTACTTC
cdr3_aa: CASRSTGGAGETQYF

d_call: TRBD1
clone_size: -
v_call: TRBV4-1
j_call: TRBJ1-4
cdr3_nt: TGCGCCAGCAGCCAATCAGCAGGGGGATCGGGAAAACTGTTTTTT
cdr3_aa: CASSQSAGGSGKLFF

d_call: TRBD2
clone_size: -
v_call: TRBV6-5
j_call: TRBJ2-7
cdr3_nt: TGTGCCAGCAGACGCGGGGGGGCCCTTGCCTACGAGCAGTACTTC
cdr3_aa: CASRRGGALAYEQYF

d_call: -
clone_size: -
v_call: TRBV13
j_call: TRBJ1-2
cdr3_nt: TGTGCCAGCAGCTTAGGCTTCTCAGGGCCTGGCTACACCTTC
cdr3_aa: CASSLGFSGPGYTF

d_call: TRBD2
clone_size: -
v_call: TRBV18
j_call: TRBJ2-7
cdr3_nt: TGTGCCAGCTCACCACCGGGACTAGCGCCCTACGAGCAGTACTTC
cdr3_aa: CASSPPGLAPYEQYF

d_call: TRBD1
clone_size: few
v_call: TRBV5-6
j_call: TRBJ1-5
cdr3_nt: TGTGCCAGCAGCTGGGGGGGGACAGGGAATCAGCCCCAGCATTTT
cdr3_aa: CASSWGGTGNQPQHF

d_call: -
clone_size: -
v_call: TRBV5-6
j_call: TRBJ2-5
cdr3_nt: TGTGCCAGCAGCTCTCCGACAGTGGGGGAGACCCAGTACTTC
cdr3_aa: CASSSPTVGETQYF

d_call: TRBD1
clone_size: -
v_call: TRBV7-2
j_call: TRBJ2-5
cdr3_nt: TGTGCCAGCATGCGGGGGACAGGGAGGGAGACCCAGTACTTC
cdr3_aa: CASMRGTGRETQYF

d_call: TRBD2
clone_size: -
v_call: TRBV30
j_call: TRBJ2-7
cdr3_nt: TGTGCCTGGAGTCAACCCCCACATCGTCGGACTAGCGGGAGTCCCTACGAGCAGTACTTC
cdr3_aa: CAWSQPPHRRTSGSPYEQYF

d_call: -
clone_size: few
v_call: TRBV10-3
j_call: TRBJ1-6
cdr3_nt: TGTGCCATCAGTGAACTTCCCGGAAGGGAGTCACCCCTCCACTTT
cdr3_aa: CAISELPGRESPLHF

d_call: -
clone_size: few
v_call: TRBV2
j_call: TRBJ1-5
cdr3_nt: TGTGCCAGCAACAGGGCAAATCAGCCCCAGCATTTT
cdr3_aa: CASNRANQPQHF

d_call: -
clone_size: -
v_call: TRBV6-5
j_call: TRBJ2-1
cdr3_nt: TGTGCCAGCAGTTACTCGACGACACGCTACAATGAGCAGTTCTTC
cdr3_aa: CASSYSTTRYNEQFF

d_call: -
clone_size: -
v_call: TRBV9
j_call: TRBJ2-7
cdr3_nt: TGTGCCAGCAGCGTAGGACTATCCCCCTACGAGCAGTACTTC
cdr3_aa: CASSVGLSPYEQYF

d_call: -
clone_size: -
v_call: TRBV7-9
j_call: TRBJ2-1
cdr3_nt: TGTGCCAGCAGCCTCCCGGGTGGGGACAAGTACAATGAGCAGTTCTTC
cdr3_aa: CASSLPGGDKYNEQFF

d_call: -
clone_size: -
v_call: TRBV18
j_call: TRBJ1-4
cdr3_nt: TGTGCCAGCTCACCAGCAGGGCAAGCTGAAAAACTGTTTTTT
cdr3_aa: CASSPAGQAEKLFF

d_call: -
clone_size: -
v_call: TRBV5-1
j_call: TRBJ2-2
cdr3_nt: TGCGCCAGCAGCCGGGATAGCGGCTCAACCGGGGAGCTGTTTTTT
cdr3_aa: CASSRDSGSTGELFF

d_call: -
clone_size: -
v_call: TRBV27
j_call: TRBJ2-7
cdr3_nt: TGTGCCAGCAGTTCCTCCCTCTACGAGCAGTACTTC
cdr3_aa: CASSSSLYEQYF

d_call: TRBD1
clone_size: -
v_call: TRBV28
j_call: TRBJ2-1
cdr3_nt: TGTGCCAGCAGTACCCCGGGACAGGTTAATGAGCAGTTCTTC
cdr3_aa: CASSTPGQVNEQFF

d_call: TRBD2
clone_size: once
v_call: TRBV14
j_call: TRBJ2-1
cdr3_nt: TGTGCCAGCAGCCCTTTAGCGGGGGGATACAATGAGCAGTTCTTC
cdr3_aa: CASSPLAGGYNEQFF

d_call: TRBD2
clone_size: few
v_call: TRBV11-2
j_call: TRBJ2-3
cdr3_nt: TGTGCCGGAGGACTAGCGGGAACAGATACGCAGTATTTT
cdr3_aa: CAGGLAGTDTQYF

d_call: -
clone_size: -
v_call: TRBV5-1
j_call: TRBJ2-1
cdr3_nt: TGCGCCAGCAGCCCTGGGACACCATACAATGAGCAGTTCTTC
cdr3_aa: CASSPGTPYNEQFF

d_call: -
clone_size: -
v_call: TRBV5-4
j_call: TRBJ2-7
cdr3_nt: TGTGCCAGCAGTTCGACAGTGAACACCTACGAGCAGTACTTC
cdr3_aa: CASSSTVNTYEQYF